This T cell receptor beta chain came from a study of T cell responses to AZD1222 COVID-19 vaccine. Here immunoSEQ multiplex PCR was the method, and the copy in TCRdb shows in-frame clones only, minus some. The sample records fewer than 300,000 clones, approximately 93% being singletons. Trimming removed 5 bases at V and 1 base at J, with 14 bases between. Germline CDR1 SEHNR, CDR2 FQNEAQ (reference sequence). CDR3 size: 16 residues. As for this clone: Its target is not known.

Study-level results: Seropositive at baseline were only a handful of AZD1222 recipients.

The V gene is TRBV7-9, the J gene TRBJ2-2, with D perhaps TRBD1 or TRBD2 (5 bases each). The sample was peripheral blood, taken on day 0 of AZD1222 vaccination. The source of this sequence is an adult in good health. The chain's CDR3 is CASSPREKVNTGELFF. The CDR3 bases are TGTGCCAGCAGCCCCAGGGAGAAGGTGAACACCGGGGAGCTGTTTTTT.